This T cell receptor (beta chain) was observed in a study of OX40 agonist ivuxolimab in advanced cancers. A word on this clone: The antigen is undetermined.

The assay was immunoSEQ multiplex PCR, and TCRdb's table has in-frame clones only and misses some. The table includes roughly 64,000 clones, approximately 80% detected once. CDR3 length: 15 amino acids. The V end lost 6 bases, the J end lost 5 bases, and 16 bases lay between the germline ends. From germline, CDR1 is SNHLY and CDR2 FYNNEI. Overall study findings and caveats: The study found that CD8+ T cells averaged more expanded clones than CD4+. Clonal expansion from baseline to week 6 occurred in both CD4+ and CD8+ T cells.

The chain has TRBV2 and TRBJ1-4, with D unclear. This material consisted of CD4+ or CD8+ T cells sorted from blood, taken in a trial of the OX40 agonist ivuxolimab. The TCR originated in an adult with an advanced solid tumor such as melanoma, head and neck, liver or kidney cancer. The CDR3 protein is CASSPRSNLNEKLFF. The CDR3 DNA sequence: TGTGCCAGCAGCCCCAGGTCCAACCTAAATGAAAAACTGTTTTTT.